One T cell receptor beta chain is described in this entry. The antigen remains unidentified. This CDR3 has 16 residues. The V end lost 3 bases, the J end lost 0 bases, and 14 bases lay between the germline ends. The germline V gene has CDR1 LNHDA and CDR2 SQIVND (reference sequence). This sample stems from a study of T cell responses to AZD1222 COVID-19 vaccine. Study overall: Combined were second doses at about 4 or about 12 weeks.

Study results and caveats: Targeting of unmutated variant regions was reportedly seen in nearly half of spike-specific TCRs. Among AZD1222 vaccinees, only 6 or 7 were seropositive at baseline. The study found vaccine-associated CD4 TCRs spanning spike, dominant at 160-218 and 743-854.

The table came from immunoSEQ multiplex PCR; TCRdb's copy has only in-frame clones and leaves some out. The table includes roughly 100,000 clones, around 90% detected once. The chain has TRBV19 and TRBJ1-2; a weak D match, TRBD1 (5 bases). The sequence derives from an adult in good health. Material: peripheral blood, obtained on day 0 of AZD1222 vaccination. As DNA, the CDR3 is TGTGCCAGTAGTATGGCGGGGGGGAAAACTAACTATGGCTACACCTTC. Translated: CASSMAGGKTNYGYTF. Drawing the rest from reference TRBV19 and TRBJ1-2, the complete variable domain is DGGITQSPKYLFRKEGQNVTLSCEQNLNHDAMYWYRQDPGQGLRLIYYSQIVNDFQKGDIAEGYSVSREKKESFPLTVTSAQKNPTAFYLCASSMAGGKTNYGYTFGSGTRLTVV.